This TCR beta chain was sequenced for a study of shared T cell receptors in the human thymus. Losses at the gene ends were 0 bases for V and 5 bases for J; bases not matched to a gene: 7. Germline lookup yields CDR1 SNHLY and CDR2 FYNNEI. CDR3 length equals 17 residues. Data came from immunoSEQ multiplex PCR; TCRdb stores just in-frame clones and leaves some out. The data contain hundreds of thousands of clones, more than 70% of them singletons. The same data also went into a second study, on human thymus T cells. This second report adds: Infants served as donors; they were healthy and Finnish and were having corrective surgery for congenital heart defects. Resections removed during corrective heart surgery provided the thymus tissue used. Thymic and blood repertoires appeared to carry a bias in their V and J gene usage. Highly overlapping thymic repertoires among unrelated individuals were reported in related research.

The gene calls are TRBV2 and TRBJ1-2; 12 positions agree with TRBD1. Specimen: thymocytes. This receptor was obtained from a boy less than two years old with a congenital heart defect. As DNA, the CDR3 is TGTGCCAGCAGTGAAGCCGGGACAGGGGGCGATAGGTATGGCTACACCTTC. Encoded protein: CASSEAGTGGDRYGYTF.